This T cell receptor (beta chain) was profiled in a study of T cell responses to AZD1222 COVID-19 vaccine. Across the whole study: Second doses that came at about 4 or about 12 weeks were put together.

Produced via immunoSEQ multiplex PCR; TCRdb's table is partial and in-frame only. The sample lists 90,000 to 120,000 clones, roughly 88% occurring once. This CDR3 has 14 residues. Losses at the gene ends were 2 bases for V and 3 bases for J; bases not matched to a gene: 4. Germline CDR1 reads MDHEN; CDR2 reads SYDVKM. As concerns this clone: Antigen: not known.

General study points: Seropositive status at baseline applied to only five to seven AZD1222 recipients. The donors showed a predominance of white British ancestry and of females, with possible underestimation of clonal diversity.

The chain recombines TRBV28 with TRBJ2-7; TRBD1 aligns across 7 bases. The sequence came from an adult in good health. Here the sequenced sample was peripheral blood, taken on day 0 of AZD1222 vaccination. The CDR3 DNA reads TGTGCCAGCAGTTTAGGACAGGCCCACTACGAGCAGTACTTC. This sequence encodes CASSLGQAHYEQYF.